This T cell receptor (beta chain) was identified in a study of CD8+CD57+ T cells in acquired aplastic anemia. Patients chosen for sequencing had shown CD8+CD57+ cell expansion by flow cytometry. V was pared by 1 base and J by 2 bases, with 5 bases between. Germline-derived CDR1 and CDR2 are SNHLY and FYNNEI. CDR3 length equals 13 residues. A note on this clonotype: Its antigen is not known.

General study results and limits: About 30 CD8+ CDR3 sequences occurred in both the patients and the controls.

TCR beta VDJ and CDR3 profiles were obtained from a genomic DNA template. Using its own MiXCR run on the reads, TCRdb lists one record per CDR3 protein. The table has under 200,000 distinct CDR3 sequences, approximately 44% seen once; the top ten hold 3.2%. This clonotype was sampled from a human donor with aplastic anemia. The source material was sorted CD4+, CD8+, or CD8+CD57+ T cells (not recorded which) from PBMCs. V is TRBV2 and J is TRBJ2-5; no firm D call. This CDR3 reads CASSEGIQETQYF. DNA of the CDR3: TGTGCCAGCAGTGAAGGCATACAAGAGACCCAGTACTTC.